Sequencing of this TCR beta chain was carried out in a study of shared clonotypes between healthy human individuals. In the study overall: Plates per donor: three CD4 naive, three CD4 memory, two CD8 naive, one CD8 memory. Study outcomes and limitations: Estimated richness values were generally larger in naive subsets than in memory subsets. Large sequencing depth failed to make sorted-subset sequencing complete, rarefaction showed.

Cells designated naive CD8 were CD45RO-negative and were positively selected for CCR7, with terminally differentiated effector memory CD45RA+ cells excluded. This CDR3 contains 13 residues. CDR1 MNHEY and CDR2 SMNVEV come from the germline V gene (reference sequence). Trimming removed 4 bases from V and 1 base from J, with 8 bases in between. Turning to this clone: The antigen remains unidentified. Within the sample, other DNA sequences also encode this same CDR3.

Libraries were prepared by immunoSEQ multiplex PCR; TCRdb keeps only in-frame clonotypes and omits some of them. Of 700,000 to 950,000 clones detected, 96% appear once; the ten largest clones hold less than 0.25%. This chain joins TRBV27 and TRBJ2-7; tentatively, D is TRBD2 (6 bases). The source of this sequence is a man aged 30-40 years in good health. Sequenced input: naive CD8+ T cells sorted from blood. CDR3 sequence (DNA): TGTGCCAGCAGTTGGGACTCGTCCTACGAGCAGTACTTC. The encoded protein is CASSWDSSYEQYF.